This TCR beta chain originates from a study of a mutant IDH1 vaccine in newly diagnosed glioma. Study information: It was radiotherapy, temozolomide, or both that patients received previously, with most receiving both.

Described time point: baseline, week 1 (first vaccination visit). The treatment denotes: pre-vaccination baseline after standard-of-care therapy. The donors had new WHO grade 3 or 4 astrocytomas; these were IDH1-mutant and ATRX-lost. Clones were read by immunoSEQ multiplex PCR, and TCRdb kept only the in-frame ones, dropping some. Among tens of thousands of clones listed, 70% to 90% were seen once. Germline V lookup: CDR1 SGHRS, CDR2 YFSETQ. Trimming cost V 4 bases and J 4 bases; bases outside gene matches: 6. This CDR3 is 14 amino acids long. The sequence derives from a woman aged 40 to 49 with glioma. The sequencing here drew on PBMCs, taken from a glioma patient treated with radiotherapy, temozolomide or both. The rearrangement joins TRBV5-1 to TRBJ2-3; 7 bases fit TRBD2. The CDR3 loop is CASSPGTTADTQYF. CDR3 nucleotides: TGCGCCAGCAGCCCGGGGACTACCGCAGATACGCAGTATTTT.